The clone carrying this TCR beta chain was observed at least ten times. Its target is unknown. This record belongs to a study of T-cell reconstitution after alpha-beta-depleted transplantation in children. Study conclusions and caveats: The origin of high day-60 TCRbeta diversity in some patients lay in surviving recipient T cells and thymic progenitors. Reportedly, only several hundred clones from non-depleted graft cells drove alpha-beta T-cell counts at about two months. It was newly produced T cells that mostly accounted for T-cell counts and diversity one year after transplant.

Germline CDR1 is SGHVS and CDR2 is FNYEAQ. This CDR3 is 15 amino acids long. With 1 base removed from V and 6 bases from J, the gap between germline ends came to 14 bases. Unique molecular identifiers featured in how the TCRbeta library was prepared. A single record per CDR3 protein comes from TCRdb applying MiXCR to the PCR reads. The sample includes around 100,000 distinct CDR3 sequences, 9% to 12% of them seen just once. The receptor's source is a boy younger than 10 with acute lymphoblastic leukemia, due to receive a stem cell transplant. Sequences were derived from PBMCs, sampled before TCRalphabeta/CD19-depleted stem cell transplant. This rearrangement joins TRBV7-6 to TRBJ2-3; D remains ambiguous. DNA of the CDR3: TGTGCCAGCAGCTTAGAAGGACGGAATGGCGATACGCAGTATTTT. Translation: CASSLEGRNGDTQYF.